Here is one TCR beta chain with its context. This CDR3 has 17 amino acids. V lost 0 bases, J lost 7 bases, and 9 bases stayed unmatched. Germline loops: CDR1 SGHRS, CDR2 YFSETQ. TCRdb keeps only in-frame clones here, not all; method: immunoSEQ multiplex PCR. The data hold about 480,000 clones, with around 85% observed a single time. The sample comes from a study of Ad26.COV2.S vaccination and SARS-CoV-2 variants. Treatment defined: about 20 received Ad26.COV2.S at low or high dose, single or two shots; five or six received placebo; per-sample allocation not given. The investigators took samples on day 63 after the first vaccine or placebo injection. This vaccine is an Ad26 vector that expresses the Wuhan-strain SARS-CoV-2 spike.

This receptor was taken from a person aged 18-65 years who received the Ad26.COV2.S COVID-19 vaccine or a placebo. V is TRBV5-1 and J is TRBJ1-6, with 8 positions matching TRBD1. Specimen: peripheral blood, collected in a trial of Ad26.COV2.S vaccine versus placebo. Here the CDR3 reads CASSLAVQTGANSPLHF. Written as DNA, the CDR3 is TGCGCCAGCAGCTTGGCGGTCCAGACAGGGGCCAATTCACCCCTCCACTTT.